This is a list of T cell receptor beta chains from one sample in a study of T cell responses to AZD1222 COVID-19 vaccine. The method was immunoSEQ multiplex PCR; TCRdb's version includes in-frame clones alone and lacks a portion of them. This table has about 92,000 clones, roughly 90% appearing once. This specimen consisted of peripheral blood, obtained on day 0 of AZD1222 vaccination. These receptors were obtained from an adult in good health. Each CDR3 is given with its conserved first and last residue. D genes are given only for firm matches. Expanded clones are given a class, and other clones once, few, many or no size at all.

CDR3 protein: CASSIGTSGLGTQYF
CDR3 DNA: TGTGCCAGCAGCATCGGGACTAGCGGCCTGGGGACCCAGTACTTC
clone size: .
V gene: TRBV5-6
D gene: TRBD2
J gene: TRBJ2-5

CDR3 protein: CASSEQGSYGYTF
CDR3 DNA: TGTGCCAGTAGTGAACAGGGAAGCTATGGCTACACCTTC
clone size: .
V gene: TRBV19
D gene: .
J gene: TRBJ1-2

CDR3 protein: CASSPDRGHGYTF
CDR3 DNA: TGTGCCAGCAGCCCAGACAGGGGGCATGGCTACACCTTC
clone size: .
V gene: TRBV7-3
D gene: TRBD1
J gene: TRBJ1-2

CDR3 protein: CASSLFLMNTEAFF
CDR3 DNA: TGTGCCAGCAGCTTGTTCCTAATGAACACTGAAGCTTTCTTT
clone size: .
V gene: TRBV11-2
D gene: .
J gene: TRBJ1-1

CDR3 protein: CASSLSMVVNTEAFF
CDR3 DNA: TGTGCCAGCAGCTTATCTATGGTTGTAAACACTGAAGCTTTCTTT
clone size: .
V gene: TRBV7-8
D gene: .
J gene: TRBJ1-1

CDR3 protein: CASSYLQGPQETQYF
CDR3 DNA: TGTGCCAGCAGTTACTTACAGGGCCCACAAGAGACCCAGTACTTC
clone size: once
V gene: TRBV6-5
D gene: .
J gene: TRBJ2-5

CDR3 protein: CASTLGGRALETQYF
CDR3 DNA: TGTGCCAGCACCCTCGGCGGGAGGGCCTTAGAGACCCAGTACTTC
clone size: .
V gene: TRBV7-8
D gene: TRBD2
J gene: TRBJ2-5

CDR3 protein: CASSRGNYGYTF
CDR3 DNA: TGTGCCAGCAGTAGGGGAAACTATGGCTACACCTTC
clone size: .
V gene: TRBV28
D gene: .
J gene: TRBJ1-2

CDR3 protein: CASSQNRGPYEQYF
CDR3 DNA: TGTGCCAGCTCACAAAACAGGGGGCCCTACGAGCAGTACTTC
clone size: few
V gene: TRBV18
D gene: TRBD1
J gene: TRBJ2-7

CDR3 protein: CASSGKTQYF
CDR3 DNA: TGTGCCAGCAGTGGAAAGACCCAGTACTTC
clone size: .
V gene: TRBV2
D gene: .
J gene: TRBJ2-5

CDR3 protein: CASSQRDPPGRTGELFF
CDR3 DNA: TGCGCCAGCAGCCAAAGAGACCCCCCGGGACGCACCGGGGAGCTGTTTTTT
clone size: .
V gene: TRBV4-1
D gene: .
J gene: TRBJ2-2

CDR3 protein: CSVAYRGLTNTEAFF
CDR3 DNA: TGCAGCGTTGCCTACAGGGGACTCACGAACACTGAAGCTTTCTTT
clone size: once
V gene: TRBV29-1
D gene: TRBD1
J gene: TRBJ1-1

CDR3 protein: CASSLQSQGLYEQYF
CDR3 DNA: TGTGCCAGCAGCTTACAAAGTCAGGGGTTATACGAGCAGTACTTC
clone size: .
V gene: TRBV5-4
D gene: .
J gene: TRBJ2-7